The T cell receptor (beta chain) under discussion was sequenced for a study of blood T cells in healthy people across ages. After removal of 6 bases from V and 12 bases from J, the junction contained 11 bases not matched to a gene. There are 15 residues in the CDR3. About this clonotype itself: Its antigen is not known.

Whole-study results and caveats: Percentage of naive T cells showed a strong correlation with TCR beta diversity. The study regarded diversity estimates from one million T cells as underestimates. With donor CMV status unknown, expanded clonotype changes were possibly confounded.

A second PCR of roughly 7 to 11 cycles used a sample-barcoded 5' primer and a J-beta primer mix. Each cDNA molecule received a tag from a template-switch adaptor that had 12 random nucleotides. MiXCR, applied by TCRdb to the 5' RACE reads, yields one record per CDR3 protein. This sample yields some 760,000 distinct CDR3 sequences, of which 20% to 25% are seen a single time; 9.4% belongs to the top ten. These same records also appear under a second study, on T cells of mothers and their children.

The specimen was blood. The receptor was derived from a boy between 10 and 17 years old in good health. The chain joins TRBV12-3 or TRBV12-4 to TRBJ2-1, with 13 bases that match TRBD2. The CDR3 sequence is CASSPGTSGIGSQFF. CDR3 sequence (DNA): TGTGCCAGCAGCCCCGGGACTAGCGGGATTGGGTCGCAGTTCTTC.